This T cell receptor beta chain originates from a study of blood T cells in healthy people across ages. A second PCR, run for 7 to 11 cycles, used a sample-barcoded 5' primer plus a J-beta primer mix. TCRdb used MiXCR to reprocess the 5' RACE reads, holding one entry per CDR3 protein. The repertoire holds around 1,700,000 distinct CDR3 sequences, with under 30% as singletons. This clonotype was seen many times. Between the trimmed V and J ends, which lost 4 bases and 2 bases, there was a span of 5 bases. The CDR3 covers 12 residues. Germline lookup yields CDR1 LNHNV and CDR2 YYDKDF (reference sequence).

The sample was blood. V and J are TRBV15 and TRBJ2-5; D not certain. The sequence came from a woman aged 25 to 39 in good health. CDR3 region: CATSMNQETQYF. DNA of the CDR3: TGTGCCACCAGCATGAATCAAGAGACCCAGTACTTC.